This T cell receptor (beta chain) was retrieved from a study of cytomegalovirus exposure and HLA in healthy donors. This PCR relied on a set of 60 Vbeta primers and 13 Jbeta primers. TCRdb's copy holds only in-frame clones and misses some; the assay was immunoSEQ multiplex PCR. The sample shows approximately 150,000 clones, 70% of them seen only once. Sequenced sample: PBMCs. The receptor was isolated from a man younger than 30 in good health and CMV-seropositive.

This chain's CDR3 is CASSSSLGTANTGELFF. CDR3 coding DNA: TGTGCCAGCAGCTCCTCGCTTGGGACAGCGAACACCGGGGAGCTGTTTTTT. This sequence joins TRBV11-3 and TRBJ2-2, with 7 bases aligning to TRBD1. CDR1 is SGHNT, CDR2 YENEEA, per germline. This CDR3 is built from 17 residues. V shed 4 bases and J 0 bases; nucleotides not matched to a gene: 8.